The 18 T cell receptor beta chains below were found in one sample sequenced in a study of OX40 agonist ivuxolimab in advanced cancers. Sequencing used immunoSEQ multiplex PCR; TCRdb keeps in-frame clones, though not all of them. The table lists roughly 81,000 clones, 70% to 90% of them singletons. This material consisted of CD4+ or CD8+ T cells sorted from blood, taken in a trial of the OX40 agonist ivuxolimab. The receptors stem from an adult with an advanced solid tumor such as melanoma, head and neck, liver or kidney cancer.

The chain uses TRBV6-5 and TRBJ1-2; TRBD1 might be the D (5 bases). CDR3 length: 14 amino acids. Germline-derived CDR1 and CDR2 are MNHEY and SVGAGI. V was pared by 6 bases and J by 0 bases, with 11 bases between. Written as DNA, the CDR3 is TGTGCCAGCAGACCGGGACCGTCTAACTATGGCTACACCTTC. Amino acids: CASRPGPSNYGYTF.

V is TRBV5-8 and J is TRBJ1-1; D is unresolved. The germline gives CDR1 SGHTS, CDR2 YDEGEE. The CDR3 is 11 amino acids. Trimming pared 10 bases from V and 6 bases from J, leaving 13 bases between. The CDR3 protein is CASLGGPEAFF. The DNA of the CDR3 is TGTGCCTCCTTAGGCGGACCTGAAGCTTTCTTT.

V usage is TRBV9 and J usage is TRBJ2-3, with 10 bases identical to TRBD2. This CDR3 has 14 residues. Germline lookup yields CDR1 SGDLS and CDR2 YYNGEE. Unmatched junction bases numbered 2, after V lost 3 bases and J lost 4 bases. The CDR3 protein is CASSASGSSDTQYF. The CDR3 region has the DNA TGTGCCAGCAGCGCTAGCGGGAGCTCAGATACGCAGTATTTT.

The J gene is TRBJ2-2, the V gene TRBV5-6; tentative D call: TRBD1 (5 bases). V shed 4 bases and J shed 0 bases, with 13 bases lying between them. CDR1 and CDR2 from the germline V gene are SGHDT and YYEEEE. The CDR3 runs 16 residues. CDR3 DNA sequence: TGTGCCAGCAGCCCATGGACAAGGTCGAACACCGGGGAGCTGTTTTTT. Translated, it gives CASSPWTRSNTGELFF.

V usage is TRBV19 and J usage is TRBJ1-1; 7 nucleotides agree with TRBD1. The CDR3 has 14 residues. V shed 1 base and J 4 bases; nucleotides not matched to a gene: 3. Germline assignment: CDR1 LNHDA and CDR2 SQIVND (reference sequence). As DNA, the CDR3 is TGTGCCAGTAGTATAGCTGGGGACAGCACTGAAGCTTTCTTT. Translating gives CASSIAGDSTEAFF.

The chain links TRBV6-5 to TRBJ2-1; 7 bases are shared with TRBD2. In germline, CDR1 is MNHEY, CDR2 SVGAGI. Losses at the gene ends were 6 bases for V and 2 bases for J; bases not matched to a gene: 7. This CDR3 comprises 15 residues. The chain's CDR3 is CASRGSGGAYNEQFF. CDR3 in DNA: TGTGCCAGCAGGGGTAGTGGGGGGGCCTACAATGAGCAGTTCTTC.

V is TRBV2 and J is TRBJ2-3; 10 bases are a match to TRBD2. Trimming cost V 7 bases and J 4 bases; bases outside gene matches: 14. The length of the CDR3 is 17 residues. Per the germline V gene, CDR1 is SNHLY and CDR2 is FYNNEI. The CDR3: CASTWGYASGSADTQYF. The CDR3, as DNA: TGTGCCAGCACCTGGGGTTACGCTAGCGGGAGCGCAGATACGCAGTATTTT.

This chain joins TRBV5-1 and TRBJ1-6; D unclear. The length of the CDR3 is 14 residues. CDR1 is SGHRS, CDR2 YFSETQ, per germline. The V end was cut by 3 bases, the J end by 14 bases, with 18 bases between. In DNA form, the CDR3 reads TGCGCCAGCAGCTACTCCGGGCCCCAAAGCACCCTCCACTTT. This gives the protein CASSYSGPQSTLHF.

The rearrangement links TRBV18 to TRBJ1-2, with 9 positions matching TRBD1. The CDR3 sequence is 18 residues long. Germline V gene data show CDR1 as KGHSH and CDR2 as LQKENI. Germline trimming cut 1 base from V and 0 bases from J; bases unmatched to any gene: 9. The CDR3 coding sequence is TGTGCCAGCTCACCACTCGACAGGGGGAGAGGGACTAACTATGGCTACACCTTC. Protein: CASSPLDRGRGTNYGYTF.

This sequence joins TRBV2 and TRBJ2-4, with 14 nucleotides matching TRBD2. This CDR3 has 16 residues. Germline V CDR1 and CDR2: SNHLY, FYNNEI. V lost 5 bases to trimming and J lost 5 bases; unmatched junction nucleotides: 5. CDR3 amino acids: CASSQGLAGGENIQYF. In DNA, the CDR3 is TGTGCCAGCAGTCAAGGACTAGCGGGAGGCGAAAACATTCAGTACTTC.

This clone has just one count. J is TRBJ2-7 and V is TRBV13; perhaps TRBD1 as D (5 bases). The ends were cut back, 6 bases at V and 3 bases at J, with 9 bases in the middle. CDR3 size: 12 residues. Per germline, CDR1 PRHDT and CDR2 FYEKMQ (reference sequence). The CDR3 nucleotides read TGTGCCAGCAGTCGACAGCGCTACGAGCAGTACTTC. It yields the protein CASSRQRYEQYF. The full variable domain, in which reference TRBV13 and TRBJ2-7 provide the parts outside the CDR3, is AAGVIQSPRHLIKEKRETATLKCYPIPRHDTVYWYQQGPGQDPQFLISFYEKMQSDKGSIPDRFSAQQFSDYHSELNMSSLELGDSALYFCASSRQRYEQYFGPGTRLTVT.

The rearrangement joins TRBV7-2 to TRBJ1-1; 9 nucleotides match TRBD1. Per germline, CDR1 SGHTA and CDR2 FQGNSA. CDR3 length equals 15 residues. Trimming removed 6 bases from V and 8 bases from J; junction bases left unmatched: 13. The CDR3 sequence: CASRPTGTGITEAFF. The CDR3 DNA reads TGTGCCAGCAGACCGACCGGGACAGGGATTACCGAAGCTTTCTTT. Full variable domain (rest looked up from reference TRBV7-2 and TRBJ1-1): GAGVSQSPSNKVTEKGKDVELRCDPISGHTALYWYRQSLGQGLEFLIYFQGNSAPDKSGLPSDRFSAERTGGSVSTLTIQRTQQEDSAVYLCASRPTGTGITEAFFGQGTRLTVV.

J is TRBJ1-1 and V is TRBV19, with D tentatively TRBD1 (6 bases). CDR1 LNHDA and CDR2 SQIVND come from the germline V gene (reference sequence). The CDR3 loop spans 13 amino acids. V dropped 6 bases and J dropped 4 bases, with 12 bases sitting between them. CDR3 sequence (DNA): TGTGCCAGTAGCTCTAGGGGGGCCACTGAAGCTTTCTTT. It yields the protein CASSSRGATEAFF.

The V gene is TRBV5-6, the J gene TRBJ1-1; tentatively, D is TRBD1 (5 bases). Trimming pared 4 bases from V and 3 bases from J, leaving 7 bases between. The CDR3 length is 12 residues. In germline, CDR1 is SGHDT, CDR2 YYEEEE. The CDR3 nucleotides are TGTGCCAGCAGCCTGACAGACACTGAAGCTTTCTTT. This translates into CASSLTDTEAFF.

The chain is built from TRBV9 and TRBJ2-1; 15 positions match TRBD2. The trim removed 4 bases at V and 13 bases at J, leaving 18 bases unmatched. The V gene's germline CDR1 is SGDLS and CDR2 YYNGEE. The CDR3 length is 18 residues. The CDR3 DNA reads TGTGCCAGCAGCCCCACCGTCGGGACTAGCGGGAGGATCCCACAACAGTTCTTC. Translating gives CASSPTVGTSGRIPQQFF.

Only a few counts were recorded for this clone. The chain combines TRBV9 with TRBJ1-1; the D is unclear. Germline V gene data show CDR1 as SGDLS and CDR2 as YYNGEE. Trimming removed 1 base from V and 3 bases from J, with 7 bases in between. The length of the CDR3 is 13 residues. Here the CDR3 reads CASSVTSYTEAFF. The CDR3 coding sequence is TGTGCCAGCAGCGTAACATCGTACACTGAAGCTTTCTTT.

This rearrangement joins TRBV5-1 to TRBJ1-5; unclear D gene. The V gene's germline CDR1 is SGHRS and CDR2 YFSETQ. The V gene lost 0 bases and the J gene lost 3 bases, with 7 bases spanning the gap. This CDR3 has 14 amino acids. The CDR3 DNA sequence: TGCGCCAGCAGCTTGGGAGATTTCAATCAGCCCCAGCATTTT. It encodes CASSLGDFNQPQHF. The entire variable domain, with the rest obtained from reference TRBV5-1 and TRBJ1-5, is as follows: KAGVTQTPRYLIKTRGQQVTLSCSPISGHRSVSWYQQTPGQGLQFLFEYFSETQRNKGNFPGRFSGRQFSNSRSEMNVSTLELGDSALYLCASSLGDFNQPQHFGDGTRLSIL.

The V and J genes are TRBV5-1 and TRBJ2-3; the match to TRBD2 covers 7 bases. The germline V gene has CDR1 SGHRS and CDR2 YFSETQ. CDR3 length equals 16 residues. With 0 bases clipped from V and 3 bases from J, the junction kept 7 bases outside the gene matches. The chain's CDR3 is CASSLEGGSWTDTQYF. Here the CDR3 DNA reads TGCGCCAGCAGCTTGGAGGGCGGGAGTTGGACAGATACGCAGTATTTT.